This T cell receptor beta chain was recovered during a study of T cell responses to AZD1222 COVID-19 vaccine. The CDR3 sequence is 15 residues long. The J segment lost 8 bases and the V segment lost 1 base, leaving 4 bases of the junction unmatched. Germline CDR1 is MNHEY and CDR2 is SVGAGI. The study, taken as a whole, reports: There were repertoire samples only from the period after the peak T cell response. The donors showed a predominance of white British ancestry and of females, with possible underestimation of clonal diversity. CD4 TCRs covered the whole spike, strongest at regions 160-218 and 743-854. Only a handful of people who got AZD1222 tested seropositive at baseline.

This clone has only a few counts. Its target is unknown. Produced via immunoSEQ multiplex PCR; TCRdb's table is partial and in-frame only. The table includes roughly 150,000 clones, 80% to 95% detected once. This receptor was taken from an adult who received the AZD1222 COVID-19 vaccine. This material consisted of peripheral blood, taken 28 days after the second AZD1222 dose. The chain is built from TRBV6-5 and TRBJ1-6, with TRBD1 matching over 8 bases. The CDR3 DNA reads TGTGCCAGCAGTTACTTGGACAGGGAAGATTCACCCCTCCACTTT. Translating gives CASSYLDREDSPLHF.